The clone carrying this T cell receptor (beta chain) was recorded many times. This record comes from a study of T-cell reconstitution after alpha-beta-depleted transplantation in children. Preparation of the TCRbeta library was carried out with unique molecular identifiers. Via MiXCR, TCRdb re-called the PCR reads, giving one row per CDR3 protein. The table has some 600,000 distinct CDR3 sequences, approximately 16% seen once; the top ten hold approximately 1%. Trimming pared 3 bases from V and 3 bases from J, leaving 17 bases between. Germline V gene sequence: CDR1 DFQATT, CDR2 SNEGSKA (reference sequence). The CDR3 covers 15 residues.

This sample comprised PBMCs from the stem cell graft donor, obtained from the stem cell graft. The genes are TRBV20-1 and TRBJ1-1; tentative D call: TRBD1 (5 bases). The clonotype originates from a human donor who donated a stem cell graft to a child with acute myeloid leukemia. The CDR3 protein is CSASSGWGLDTEAFF. The CDR3 bases are TGCAGTGCTAGTTCTGGGTGGGGGTTGGACACTGAAGCTTTCTTT.